The rows below give T cell receptor beta chains drawn from one sample of a study of beta chain features in type 1 diabetes. Measured with immunoSEQ multiplex PCR; TCRdb has only the in-frame clones, and not every one. This sample has roughly 500,000 clones; 30% occur once, and the top ten carry around 0.065%. The specimen was naive CD4+ T cells from blood. The receptors stem from a man aged 18 to 29 in good health. Each CDR3 is given with its conserved first and last residue. A D gene is named only where the DNA matches it firmly. The listing skips clone size in some rows; elsewhere it reads once, few, many or a size class.

d_call,clone_size,v_call,j_call,cdr3_nt,cdr3_aa
NA,NA,TRBV30,TRBJ2-3,TGTGCCTGGAGTCCTAGCGCCCTCACAGATACGCAGTATTTT,CAWSPSALTDTQYF
NA,NA,TRBV18,TRBJ1-5,TGTGCCAGCTCACCTGCAACAGGGAATAGCAATCAGCCCCAGCATTTT,CASSPATGNSNQPQHF
TRBD2,NA,TRBV7-9,TRBJ2-7,TGTGCCAGCAGCTCTGAGACTAGCGGGTACGGGGAGCAGTACTTC,CASSSETSGYGEQYF
TRBD2,NA,TRBV9,TRBJ2-7,TGTGCCAGCAGCGTAGAAGCGGGAGGGATTTCCTACGAGCAGTACTTC,CASSVEAGGISYEQYF
NA,NA,TRBV15,TRBJ2-5,TGTGCCACCAGCAGAGATGTCTACCAAGAGACCCAGTACTTC,CATSRDVYQETQYF
NA,few,TRBV29-1,TRBJ2-3,TGCAGCGTTGTGGGGACGACAACATCCACAGATACGCAGTATTTT,CSVVGTTTSTDTQYF
TRBD1,NA,TRBV25-1,TRBJ2-7,TGTGCCAGCAGTGATCTGGACAGGAACCACGAGCAGTACTTC,CASSDLDRNHEQYF
NA,few,TRBV7-9,TRBJ1-1,TGTGCCAGCAGCTTAGAAGGGAGATGGAACACTGAAGCTTTCTTT,CASSLEGRWNTEAFF
NA,few,TRBV18,TRBJ2-2,TGTGCCAGCTCACCACGGGTCGGACCCACCGGGGAGCTGTTTTTT,CASSPRVGPTGELFF
NA,once,TRBV12-5,TRBJ2-7,TGTGCTAGTGGTTCCGCGTCGGGAGAGCAGTACTTC,CASGSASGEQYF
TRBD2,NA,TRBV4-2,TRBJ2-7,TGTGCCAGCAGCCACCGGACTAGCGGTAGCTACGAGCAGTACTTC,CASSHRTSGSYEQYF
TRBD2,NA,TRBV27,TRBJ2-7,TGTGCCAGCAGTTTAAATAATCGGCTAGCGGGATTTGGCGAGCAGTACTTC,CASSLNNRLAGFGEQYF
NA,NA,TRBV28,TRBJ1-2,TGTGCCAGCAGTTTAACAGGGATAATCTATGGCTACACCTTC,CASSLTGIIYGYTF
NA,NA,TRBV28,TRBJ2-5,TGTGCCAGCAGTTTTGGGTCCCGCGGGACGACGGCCCGGGTGACCCAGTACTTC,CASSFGSRGTTARVTQYF
TRBD2,NA,TRBV6-6,TRBJ2-1,TGTGCCAGCAGTTCTATCGGGACTACGTACAATGAGCAGTTCTTC,CASSSIGTTYNEQFF
NA,NA,TRBV29-1,TRBJ2-5,TGCAGCGTTGAAACAGATCTTCAAGAGACCCAGTACTTC,CSVETDLQETQYF
NA,NA,TRBV29-1,TRBJ2-3,TGCAGCGGACTAGTTTCCGGCACAGATACGCAGTATTTT,CSGLVSGTDTQYF
NA,NA,TRBV15,TRBJ2-1,TGTGCCACGAGGGCCGGGAGCTCCTACAATGAGCAGTTCTTC,CATRAGSSYNEQFF